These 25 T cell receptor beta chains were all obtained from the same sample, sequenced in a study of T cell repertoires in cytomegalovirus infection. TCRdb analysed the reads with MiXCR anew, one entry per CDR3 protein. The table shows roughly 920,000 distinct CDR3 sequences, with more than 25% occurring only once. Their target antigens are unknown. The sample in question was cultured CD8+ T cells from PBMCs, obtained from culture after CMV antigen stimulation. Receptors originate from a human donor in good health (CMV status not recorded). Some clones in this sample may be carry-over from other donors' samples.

For the CDR3, the DNA is TGCAGTGCTAGGTTAGCGGGGGGCCACTACAATGAGCAGTTCTTC. Protein: CSARLAGGHYNEQFF. The chain joins TRBV20-1 to TRBJ2-1; 10 bases align to TRBD2. The CDR3 extends over 15 amino acids. The V gene's germline CDR1 is DFQATT and CDR2 SNEGSKA (reference sequence). With V trimmed by 3 bases and J by 3 bases, 5 bases remained unmatched.

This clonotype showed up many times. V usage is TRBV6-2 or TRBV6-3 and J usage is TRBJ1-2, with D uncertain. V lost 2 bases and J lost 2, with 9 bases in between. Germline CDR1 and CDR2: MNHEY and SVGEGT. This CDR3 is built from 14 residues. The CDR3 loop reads CASSYGRHNYGYTF. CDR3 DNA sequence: TGTGCCAGCAGTTACGGACGTCACAACTATGGCTACACCTTC.

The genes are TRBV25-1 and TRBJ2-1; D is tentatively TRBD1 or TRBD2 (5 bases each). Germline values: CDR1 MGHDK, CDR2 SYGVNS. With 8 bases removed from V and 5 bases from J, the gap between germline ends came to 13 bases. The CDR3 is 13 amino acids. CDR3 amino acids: CASWGRGNNEQFF. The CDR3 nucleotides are TGTGCCAGCTGGGGCCGGGGTAACAATGAGCAGTTCTTC.

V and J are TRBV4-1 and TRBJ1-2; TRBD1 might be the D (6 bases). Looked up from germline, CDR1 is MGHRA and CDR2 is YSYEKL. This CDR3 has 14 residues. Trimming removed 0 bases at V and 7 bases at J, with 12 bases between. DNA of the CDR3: TGCGCCAGCAGCCAAGATGAGGGCAGGGGTGGCTACACCTTC. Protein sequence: CASSQDEGRGGYTF.

CDR3 sequence (DNA): TGTGCCAGCAGTTACTCGTCCGGTTGGTTCACAGATACGCAGTATTTT. It encodes CASSYSSGWFTDTQYF. J is TRBJ2-3 and V is TRBV6-2 or TRBV6-3; no definite D call. The ends were cut back, 0 bases at V and 2 bases at J, with 12 bases in the middle. This CDR3 is built from 16 residues. Per germline, CDR1 MNHEY and CDR2 SVGEGT.

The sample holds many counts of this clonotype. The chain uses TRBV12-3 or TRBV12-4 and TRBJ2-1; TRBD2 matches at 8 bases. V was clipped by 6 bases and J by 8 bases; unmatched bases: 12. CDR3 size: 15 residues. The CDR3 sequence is CASSLVLGTSHEQFF. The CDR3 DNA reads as TGTGCCAGCAGCCTCGTTTTAGGGACTAGTCATGAGCAGTTCTTC.

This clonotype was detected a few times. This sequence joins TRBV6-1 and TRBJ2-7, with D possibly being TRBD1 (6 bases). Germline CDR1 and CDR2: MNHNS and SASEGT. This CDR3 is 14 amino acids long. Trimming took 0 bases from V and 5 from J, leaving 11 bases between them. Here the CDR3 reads CASSEAQGGNEQYF. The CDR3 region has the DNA TGTGCCAGCAGTGAAGCACAGGGTGGAAACGAGCAGTACTTC.

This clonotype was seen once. This CDR3 is CSAPRDSFNYGYTF. The CDR3 bases are TGCAGTGCTCCACGGGACAGCTTCAACTATGGCTACACCTTC. The rearrangement links TRBV20-1 to TRBJ1-2; 7 nucleotides line up with TRBD1. The CDR3 is 14 amino acids. Losses at the gene ends were 5 bases for V and 2 bases for J; bases not matched to a gene: 8. The germline V gene encodes CDR1 DFQATT and CDR2 SNEGSKA (reference sequence).

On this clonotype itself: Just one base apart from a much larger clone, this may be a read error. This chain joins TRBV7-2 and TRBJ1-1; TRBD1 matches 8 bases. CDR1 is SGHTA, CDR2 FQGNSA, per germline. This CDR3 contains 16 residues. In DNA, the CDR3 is TGTGCCAACAGCTTGGAGGTGGCAGGGGGCGGATTCACAGCTTTCTTT. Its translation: CANSLEVAGGGFTAFF.

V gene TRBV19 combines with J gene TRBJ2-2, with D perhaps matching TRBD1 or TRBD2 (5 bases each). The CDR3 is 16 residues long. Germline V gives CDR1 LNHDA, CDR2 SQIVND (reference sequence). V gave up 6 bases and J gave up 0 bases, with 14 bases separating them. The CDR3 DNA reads TGTGCCAGTAGATCGGGACCGTTGGCGAACACCGGGGAGCTGTTTTTT. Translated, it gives CASRSGPLANTGELFF.

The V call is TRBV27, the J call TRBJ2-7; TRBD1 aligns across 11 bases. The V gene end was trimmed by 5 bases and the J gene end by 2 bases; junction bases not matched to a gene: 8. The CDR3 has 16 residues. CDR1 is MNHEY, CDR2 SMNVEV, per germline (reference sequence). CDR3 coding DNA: TGTGCCAGCAGTCCGCTATCGGACAGGGGGCCCTACGAGCAGTACTTC. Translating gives CASSPLSDRGPYEQYF.

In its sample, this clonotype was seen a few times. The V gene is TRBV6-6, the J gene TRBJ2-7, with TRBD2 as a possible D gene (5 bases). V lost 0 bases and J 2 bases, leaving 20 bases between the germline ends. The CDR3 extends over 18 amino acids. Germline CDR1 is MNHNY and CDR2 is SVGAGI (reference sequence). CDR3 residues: CASSYSIQDLANTYEQYF. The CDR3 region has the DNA TGTGCCAGCAGTTACTCGATTCAAGATTTAGCGAACACCTACGAGCAGTACTTC.

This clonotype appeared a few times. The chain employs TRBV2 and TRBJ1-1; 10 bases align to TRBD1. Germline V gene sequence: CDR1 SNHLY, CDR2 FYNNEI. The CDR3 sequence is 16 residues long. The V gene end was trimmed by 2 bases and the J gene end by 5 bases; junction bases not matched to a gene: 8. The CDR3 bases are TGTGCCAGCAGTGAATTCGGGACAGGGGAAGGAACTGAAGCTTTCTTT. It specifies CASSEFGTGEGTEAFF.

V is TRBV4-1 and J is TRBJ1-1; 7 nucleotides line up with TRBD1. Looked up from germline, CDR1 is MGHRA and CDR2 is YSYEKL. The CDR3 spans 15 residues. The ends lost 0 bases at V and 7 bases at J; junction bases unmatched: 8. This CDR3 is CASSQDPGQSDEAFF. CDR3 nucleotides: TGCGCCAGCAGCCAAGACCCGGGACAGTCAGATGAAGCTTTCTTT.

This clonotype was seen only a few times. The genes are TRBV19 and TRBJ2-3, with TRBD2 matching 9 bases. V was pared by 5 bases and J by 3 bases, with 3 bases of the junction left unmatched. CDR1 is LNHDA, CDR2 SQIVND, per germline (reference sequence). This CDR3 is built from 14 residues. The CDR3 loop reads CASSETSGTDTQYF. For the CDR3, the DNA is TGTGCCAGTAGTGAGACTAGCGGAACAGATACGCAGTATTTT. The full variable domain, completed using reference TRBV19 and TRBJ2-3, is DGGITQSPKYLFRKEGQNVTLSCEQNLNHDAMYWYRQDPGQGLRLIYYSQIVNDFQKGDIAEGYSVSREKKESFPLTVTSAQKNPTAFYLCASSETSGTDTQYFGPGTRLTVL.

The CDR3 DNA is TGTGCCAGCAGACCCGACATATACAATGAGCAGTTCTTC. Residues: CASRPDIYNEQFF. J is TRBJ2-1 and V is TRBV6-5; D gene unclear. CDR1 is MNHEY, CDR2 SVGAGI, per germline. The CDR3 totals 13 residues. Between the trimmed V and J ends, which lost 6 bases and 4 bases, there was a span of 10 bases.

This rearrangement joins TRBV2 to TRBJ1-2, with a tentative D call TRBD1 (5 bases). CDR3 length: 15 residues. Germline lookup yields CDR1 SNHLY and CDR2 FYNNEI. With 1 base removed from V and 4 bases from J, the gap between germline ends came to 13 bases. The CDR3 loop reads CASSEVRDSLYGYTF. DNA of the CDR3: TGTGCCAGCAGTGAAGTCCGCGACAGCCTCTATGGCTACACCTTC.

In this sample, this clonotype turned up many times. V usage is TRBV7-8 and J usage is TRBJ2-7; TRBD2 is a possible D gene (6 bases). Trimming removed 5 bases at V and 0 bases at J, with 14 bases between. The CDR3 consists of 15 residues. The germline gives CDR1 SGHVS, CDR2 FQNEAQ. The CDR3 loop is CASSPPTRPSYEQYV. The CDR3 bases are TGTGCCAGCAGCCCGCCGACTAGACCCTCCTACGAGCAGTACGTC.

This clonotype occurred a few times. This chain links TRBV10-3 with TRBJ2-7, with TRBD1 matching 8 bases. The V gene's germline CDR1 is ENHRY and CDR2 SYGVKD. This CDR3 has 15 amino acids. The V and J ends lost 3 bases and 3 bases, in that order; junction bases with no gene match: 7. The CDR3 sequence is CAISEQGGQNYEQYV. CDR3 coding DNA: TGTGCCATCAGTGAACAGGGGGGACAGAACTACGAGCAGTACGTC.

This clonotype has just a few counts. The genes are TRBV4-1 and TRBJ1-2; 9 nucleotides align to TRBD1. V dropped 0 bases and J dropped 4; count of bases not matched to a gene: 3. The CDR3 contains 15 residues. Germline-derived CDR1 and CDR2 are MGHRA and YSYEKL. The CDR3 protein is CASSQEGTGIYGYTF. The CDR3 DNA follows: TGCGCCAGCAGCCAAGAGGGGACAGGGATCTATGGCTACACCTTC.

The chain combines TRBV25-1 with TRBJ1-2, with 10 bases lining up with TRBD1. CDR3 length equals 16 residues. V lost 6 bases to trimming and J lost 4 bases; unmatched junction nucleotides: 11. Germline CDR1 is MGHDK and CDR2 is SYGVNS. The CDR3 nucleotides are TGTGCCAGCAGCGCGGGACAGGGGCGGCCGTTCTATGGCTACACCTTC. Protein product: CASSAGQGRPFYGYTF.

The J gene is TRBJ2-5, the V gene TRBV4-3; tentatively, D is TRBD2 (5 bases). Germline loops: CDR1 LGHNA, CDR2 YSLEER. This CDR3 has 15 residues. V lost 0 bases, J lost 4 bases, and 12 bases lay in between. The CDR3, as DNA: TGCGCCAGCAGCCAAGAATCGGCCGGAGGAGAGACCCAGTACTTC. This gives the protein CASSQESAGGETQYF.

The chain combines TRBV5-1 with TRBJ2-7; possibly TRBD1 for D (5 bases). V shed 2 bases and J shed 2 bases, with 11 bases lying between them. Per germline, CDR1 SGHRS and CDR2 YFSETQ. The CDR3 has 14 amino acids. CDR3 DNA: TGCGCCAGCAGCTTCGGGTCAGGGCCCTACGAGCAGTACGTC. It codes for CASSFGSGPYEQYV.

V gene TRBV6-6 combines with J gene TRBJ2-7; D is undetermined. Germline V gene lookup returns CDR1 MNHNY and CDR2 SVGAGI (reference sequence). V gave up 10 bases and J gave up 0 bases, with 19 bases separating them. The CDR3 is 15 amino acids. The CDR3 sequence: CAILLVGRVSYEQYF. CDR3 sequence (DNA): TGTGCCATCCTCCTTGTCGGACGCGTCTCCTACGAGCAGTACTTC.

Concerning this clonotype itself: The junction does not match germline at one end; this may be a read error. This CDR3 is CASSPESTGTPLIF. In DNA, the CDR3 is TGTGCCAGCTCACCCGAATCGACTGGTACGCCTCTCATCTTC. The chain recombines TRBV18 with TRBJ1-2; D remains unclear. From germline, CDR1 is KGHSH and CDR2 LQKENI. The CDR3 extends over 14 amino acids.